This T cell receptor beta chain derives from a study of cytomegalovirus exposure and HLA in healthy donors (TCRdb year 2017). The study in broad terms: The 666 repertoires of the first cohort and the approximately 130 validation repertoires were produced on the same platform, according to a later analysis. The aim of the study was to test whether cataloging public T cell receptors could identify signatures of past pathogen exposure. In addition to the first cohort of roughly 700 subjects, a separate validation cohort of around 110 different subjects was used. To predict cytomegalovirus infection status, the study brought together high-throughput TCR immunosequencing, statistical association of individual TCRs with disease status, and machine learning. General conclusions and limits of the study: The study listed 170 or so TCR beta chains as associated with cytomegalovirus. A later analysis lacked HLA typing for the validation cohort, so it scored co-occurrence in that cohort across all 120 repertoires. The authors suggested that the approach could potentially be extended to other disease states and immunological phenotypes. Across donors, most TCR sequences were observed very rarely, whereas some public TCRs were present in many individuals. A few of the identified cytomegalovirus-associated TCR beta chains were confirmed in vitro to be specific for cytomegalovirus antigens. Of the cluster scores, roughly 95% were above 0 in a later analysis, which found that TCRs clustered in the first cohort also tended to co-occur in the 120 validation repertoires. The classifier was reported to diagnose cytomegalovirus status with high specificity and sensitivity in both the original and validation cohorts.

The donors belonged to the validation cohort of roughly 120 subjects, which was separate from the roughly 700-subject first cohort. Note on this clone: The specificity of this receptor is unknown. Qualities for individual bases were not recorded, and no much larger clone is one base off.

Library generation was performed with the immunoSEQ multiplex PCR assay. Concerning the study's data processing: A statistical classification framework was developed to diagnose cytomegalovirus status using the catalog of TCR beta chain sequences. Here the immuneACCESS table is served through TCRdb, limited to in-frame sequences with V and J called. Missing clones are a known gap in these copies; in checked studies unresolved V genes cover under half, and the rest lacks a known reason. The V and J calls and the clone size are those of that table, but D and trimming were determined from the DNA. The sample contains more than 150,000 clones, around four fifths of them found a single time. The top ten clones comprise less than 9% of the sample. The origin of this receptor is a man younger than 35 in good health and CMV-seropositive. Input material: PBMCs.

The nucleotide sequence reads as follows: TGTGCCAGTAGTAAAGAACAAACCCTCACAGATACGCAGTATTTT. Its protein is CASSKEQTLTDTQYF. Recombination connected TRBV19 to TRBJ2-3, with no reliable assignment of the D segment. The CDR3, from cysteine to phenylalanine, totals 15 residues. Only CDR3 DNA remains: 45 bases, in frame from the first base. V loses 4 bases of germline sequence and J loses 2 bases, and the interval between the two ends is 13 bases. CDR1 and CDR2 (LNHDA, SQIVND) derive from the germline V gene (reference sequence).